These T cell receptor beta chains were read from a single sample in a study of PD-L1 blockade in urothelial cancer. Clones were read by immunoSEQ multiplex PCR, and TCRdb kept only the in-frame ones, dropping some. The table records some 110,000 clones, roughly 90% of them present only once. The sample here was PBMCs, taken around atezolizumab (anti-PD-L1) treatment. The receptor source for this set is a man aged 55 to 70 with urothelial cancer. Both conserved end residues are part of each CDR3. Some rows have no size entry. The others give once, few or many, or a class for an expanded clone.

v_call | clone_size | cdr3_aa
TRBV6-5 | NA | CASRKTGLRSYEQYF
TRBV6-5 | NA | CASSPLAPGTDTQYF
TRBV4-2 | NA | CASSQAGTGPYNEQFF
TRBV19 | once | CASRGQGARYGYTF
TRBV5-6 | NA | CASSNDREGDGYTF
TRBV27 | NA | CASSFLGQGEAFF
TRBV7-3 | NA | CASKGQGDYGYTF
TRBV25-1 | NA | CASSVYGTSDNEQFF
TRBV4-3 | NA | CASSQDLRGQGVQPQHF
TRBV4-3 | NA | CASSQGGGGGPDTQYF
TRBV5-1 | NA | CASSLAGRAETQYF
TRBV20-1 | NA | CSTGRGSGYTF
TRBV7-9 | once | CASSNTGSSDTQYF
TRBV5-8 | NA | CASTTQLGGNQPQHF
TRBV7-8 | once | CASSSGLAGGWDTQYF
TRBV7-9 | NA | CASSRTGTSGSAYNEQFF
TRBV28 | NA | CASIGGAVVYEQYF
TRBV2 | NA | CASSSREIAPDTQYF
TRBV5-4 | NA | CASSPRRTAQETQYF
TRBV28 | NA | CASSLSVTYSNQPQHF
TRBV6-1 | NA | CASSERGLGEQYF
TRBV6-5 | NA | CASEKGDRVYGYTF
TRBV5-1 | NA | CASSLGQLFYEQYF
TRBV7-9 | NA | CASSFVGANNEQFF
TRBV28 | NA | CATAGGSYNEQFF
TRBV18 | NA | CASTPLAGSRGEQFF
TRBV30 | NA | CAWSRQGGYGYTF
TRBV4-3 | once | CASSQEARSYEQYF